This T cell receptor beta chain was obtained from a study of blood T cells in healthy people across ages. The second PCR ran about 6 to 12 cycles with a sample-barcoded 5' primer and J-beta primers. TCRdb redid the calling of the 5' RACE reads with MiXCR, one entry per CDR3 protein. The sample carries 540,000 or so distinct CDR3 sequences, 27% recorded once. V dropped 6 bases and J dropped 5 bases, with 17 bases sitting between them. CDR3 size: 15 residues. Germline V gene data show CDR1 as KGHSH and CDR2 as LQKENI. Findings and caveats of the study: Researchers judged that diversity estimates from one million T cells fell short of true values.

In regard to this clonotype: Its antigen is currently unknown.

Every donor provided 9.5 to 10 milliliters of peripheral blood. This sequence was found in a woman aged 70-85 years in good health. The sample consisted of blood. The J gene is TRBJ1-5, the V gene TRBV18; D might be TRBD1 (5 bases). The CDR3 nucleotides are TGTGCCAGCTCCCGAGACAGTGCTGTATATCAGCCCCAGCATTTT. Amino acid sequence: CASSRDSAVYQPQHF.